The 24 T cell receptor beta chains listed next were all sequenced from one sample in a study of T cells after yellow fever vaccination. TCRdb recomputed calls from the 5' RACE reads with MiXCR, one row per CDR3 protein. This sample has 250,000 to 400,000 distinct CDR3 sequences, with over 3.5% found just once. The sequenced sample was PBMCs, obtained 15 days after the yellow fever booster vaccination. The receptors derive from a man aged 18 to 35 who received the YFV17D yellow fever vaccine.

In this sample, this clonotype turned up many times. The chain links TRBV6-6 to TRBJ1-5; 9 nucleotides agree with TRBD1. The germline CDR1 and CDR2 sequences are MNHNY and SVGAGI (reference sequence). Unmatched junction bases numbered 4, after V lost 4 bases and J lost 15 bases. The CDR3 is 11 residues long. The CDR3 protein is CASSSDRGWHF. The CDR3 nucleotides are TGTGCCAGCAGTTCGGACAGGGGATGGCATTTT.

Many counts were recorded for this clonotype. This chain links TRBV6-5 with TRBJ2-4, with 8 bases identical to TRBD2. The CDR3 runs to 16 residues. The junction had 16 bases not matched to a gene; V was cut back by 6 bases and J by 9 bases. Germline CDR1 and CDR2: MNHEY and SVGAGI. CDR3: CASRKDVSVAGGIQYF. In DNA, the CDR3 is TGTGCCAGCAGAAAAGACGTAAGCGTGGCGGGAGGCATTCAGTACTTC.

This clonotype was seen repeatedly, ten times or more. The rearrangement joins TRBV7-2 to TRBJ2-3, with D unclear. The CDR3 has 13 residues. V lost 3 bases, J lost 2 bases, and 6 bases lay in between. CDR1 is SGHTA and CDR2 is FQGNSA in the germline V gene. Here the CDR3 DNA reads TGTGCCAGCAGCTTTTCGACCACAGATACGCAGTATTTT. This sequence encodes CASSFSTTDTQYF.

This clonotype occurred a few times. The chain combines TRBV21-1 with TRBJ2-3; no DNA check was done on the table's D call, TRBD1. TRBV21-1 is shown as a pseudogene. CDR3 length: 13 amino acids. This CDR3 reads CASPVQGTDTQYF. The CDR3 DNA follows: TGTGCCAGCCCGGTCCAGGGAACAGATACGCAGTATTTT.

This clonotype was found many times. The gene calls are TRBV28 and TRBJ1-1; D is uncertain. The germline CDR1 and CDR2 sequences are MDHEN and SYDVKM. This CDR3 spans 14 amino acids. Trimming removed 3 bases at V and 0 bases at J, with 8 bases between. This CDR3 is CASSLVQLNTEAFF. CDR3 in DNA: TGTGCCAGCAGTTTGGTGCAGTTGAACACTGAAGCTTTCTTT.

This clonotype has at least ten counts. The V and J genes are TRBV5-6 and TRBJ2-3; D uncertain. V dropped 4 bases and J dropped 1 base, with 1 base sitting between them. The germline V gene has CDR1 SGHDT and CDR2 YYEEEE. CDR3 length: 11 amino acids. Written as DNA, the CDR3 is TGTGCCAGCAGCCGCACAGATACGCAGTATTTT. Translated, it gives CASSRTDTQYF.

This clonotype was counted ten times or more. The V call is TRBV5-1, the J call TRBJ2-7, with TRBD1 identical over 7 bases. CDR3 length equals 14 residues. With 4 bases clipped from V and 1 base from J, the junction kept 5 bases outside the gene matches. Germline CDR1 reads SGHRS; CDR2 reads YFSETQ. CDR3 nucleotides: TGCGCCAGCAGCAGCGACAGGGCGTCCTACGAGCAGTACTTC. It specifies CASSSDRASYEQYF. Full variable domain (missing parts from reference TRBV5-1 and TRBJ2-7): KAGVTQTPRYLIKTRGQQVTLSCSPISGHRSVSWYQQTPGQGLQFLFEYFSETQRNKGNFPGRFSGRQFSNSRSEMNVSTLELGDSALYLCASSSDRASYEQYFGPGTRLTVT.

This clonotype was seen at least ten times. The chain recombines TRBV20-1 with TRBJ2-1, with TRBD2 identical over 8 bases. V lost 0 bases to trimming and J lost 0 bases; unmatched junction nucleotides: 7. Germline CDR1 DFQATT, CDR2 SNEGSKA (reference sequence). CDR3 size: 17 residues. DNA for the CDR3: TGCAGTGCTAGAGACGGAGCGGGGGCCCGCTCCTACAATGAGCAGTTCTTC. Its translation: CSARDGAGARSYNEQFF.

In its sample, this clonotype was seen many times. J is TRBJ1-5 and V is TRBV20-1; D perhaps matches TRBD1 (6 bases). Germline V gene data show CDR1 as DFQATT and CDR2 as SNEGSKA (reference sequence). V dropped 7 bases and J dropped 5 bases, with 15 bases sitting between them. The CDR3 is made up of 13 amino acids. CDR3 sequence: CSVWGQGDQPQHF. The CDR3 DNA follows: TGCAGTGTTTGGGGGCAGGGTGATCAGCCCCAGCATTTT.

This clonotype came up a few times. The chain links TRBV7-8 to TRBJ2-5, with 13 bases aligning to TRBD2. Germline V gene data show CDR1 as SGHVS and CDR2 as FQNEAQ. J lost 4 bases, V lost 5 bases, and 7 bases had no gene match. The CDR3 consists of 16 residues. Here the CDR3 DNA reads TGTGCCAGCAGCCCAGAGGGACTAGCGGGGAGAGAGACCCAGTACTTC. It encodes CASSPEGLAGRETQYF.

This clonotype showed up just a few times. The V and J genes are TRBV20-1 and TRBJ1-1; D might be TRBD1 (6 bases). Trimming pared 0 bases from V and 11 bases from J, leaving 22 bases between. Germline CDR1 DFQATT, CDR2 SNEGSKA (reference sequence). The CDR3 is made up of 15 amino acids. The DNA for the CDR3 is TGCAGTGCTAGAGATACAGGGAGCGGAGGGGGGTATGCTTTCTTT. Its translation: CSARDTGSGGGYAFF.

This clonotype showed up many times. The chain couples TRBV7-9 to TRBJ2-7, with 10 bases lining up with TRBD1. CDR1 SEHNR and CDR2 FQNEAQ come from the germline V gene (reference sequence). V was pared by 6 bases and J by 2 bases, with 10 bases of the junction left unmatched. The CDR3 is 16 amino acids. The CDR3 sequence is CASSTERDRGPYEQYF. The DNA of the CDR3 is TGTGCCAGCAGTACCGAGCGGGACAGGGGCCCCTACGAGCAGTACTTC.

This clonotype was observed many times. This rearrangement joins TRBV7-2 to TRBJ2-3; 7 positions match TRBD2. Looked up from germline, CDR1 is SGHTA and CDR2 is FQGNSA. V was pared by 1 base and J by 3 bases, with 7 bases of the junction left unmatched. CDR3 length equals 16 residues. The CDR3 DNA follows: TGTGCCAGCAGCTTAGACGCGGGGGTGGTGACAGATACGCAGTATTTT. It yields the protein CASSLDAGVVTDTQYF.

This chain links TRBV24-1 with TRBJ2-5, with 12 positions matching TRBD2. The CDR3 spans 18 residues. Germline V gene lookup returns CDR1 KGHDR and CDR2 SFDVKD. With V trimmed by 1 base and J by 2 bases, 7 bases remained unmatched. The CDR3 loop reads CATSDFLRTSGEQETQYF. The DNA of the CDR3 is TGTGCCACCAGTGATTTCCTCCGGACTAGCGGGGAACAAGAGACCCAGTACTTC.

This clonotype was recorded many times. V usage is TRBV28 and J usage is TRBJ1-5, with D unclear. Trimming took off 6 bases at V and 3 bases at J, with 12 bases between the two ends. Germline V CDR1 and CDR2: MDHEN, SYDVKM. This CDR3 is built from 14 residues. The CDR3 spells CASRPPRFNQPQHF. CDR3 coding DNA: TGTGCCAGCAGGCCTCCAAGGTTCAATCAGCCCCAGCATTTT.

J is TRBJ2-5 and V is TRBV7-2; 7 nucleotides match TRBD1. V lost 9 bases and J lost 6; bases outside the gene matches: 10. This CDR3 region has 13 residues. Germline assignment: CDR1 SGHTA and CDR2 FQGNSA. The CDR3 sequence: CASRQGGPQTQYF. CDR3 DNA sequence: TGTGCCAGTCGACAGGGTGGGCCTCAGACCCAGTACTTC.

The chain recombines TRBV20-1 with TRBJ1-6; a weak D match, TRBD1 (6 bases). V lost 6 bases to trimming and J lost 9 bases, with 18 bases between them. The CDR3 is made up of 14 amino acids. Germline CDR1 and CDR2: DFQATT and SNEGSKA (reference sequence). In DNA, the CDR3 is TGCAGTGCGGTTGAGCGGGACACTCGTTCACCCCTCCACTTT. Its protein product is CSAVERDTRSPLHF.

A few counts support this clonotype. The chain employs TRBV5-4 and TRBJ2-7, with a possible D match to TRBD2 (7 bases). Between the trimmed V and J ends, which lost 4 bases and 1 base, there was a span of 15 bases. CDR1 is SGHNT and CDR2 is YYREEE in the germline V gene (reference sequence). The CDR3 loop spans 15 amino acids. CDR3 sequence reads: CASSRVGGRSYEQYF. CDR3 coding DNA: TGTGCCAGCAGCCGAGTGGGGGGGCGATCCTACGAGCAGTACTTC.

This clonotype has a handful of counts. V gene TRBV9 combines with J gene TRBJ1-5; weak D call: TRBD1 (6 bases). V shed 3 bases and J shed 3 bases, with 13 bases lying between them. Germline lookup yields CDR1 SGDLS and CDR2 YYNGEE. CDR3 length equals 15 residues. The CDR3 DNA sequence: TGTGCCAGCAGCGCAGGTACAGGGTACAATCAGCCCCAGCATTTT. Translation gives CASSAGTGYNQPQHF. Combining the CDR3 with reference TRBV9 and TRBJ1-5 gives the whole variable domain DSGVTQTPKHLITATGQRVTLRCSPRSGDLSVYWYQQSLDQGLQFLIQYYNGEERAKGNILERFSAQQFPDLHSELNLSSLELGDSALYFCASSAGTGYNQPQHFGDGTRLSIL.

CDR3 protein: CASSSRRGTQYF. In DNA, the CDR3 is TGTGCCAGCAGCTCCCGACGGGGGACCCAGTACTTC. This sequence joins TRBV3-1 and TRBJ2-5; D is possibly TRBD2 (5 bases). The CDR3 totals 12 residues. V was cut by 5 bases and J by 7 bases, with 11 bases left in between. Germline CDR1 LGHDT, CDR2 YNNKEL (reference sequence).

This clonotype has a count of ten or more. CDR3 nucleotides: TGCAGTGCTAGAGATGGGGAGTATCCCTACGAGCAGTACTTC. Translated: CSARDGEYPYEQYF. The rearrangement joins TRBV20-1 to TRBJ2-7; possible D gene TRBD2, 5 bases. V lost 0 bases and J lost 2, with 11 bases in between. Germline V gives CDR1 DFQATT, CDR2 SNEGSKA (reference sequence). This CDR3 is 14 amino acids long.

This clonotype was seen many times. This chain connects TRBV9 to TRBJ2-5, with D possibly being TRBD1 (6 bases). The CDR3 extends over 15 amino acids. Trimming left V 0 bases short and J 5 bases short, with 14 bases between. Looked up from germline, CDR1 is SGDLS and CDR2 is YYNGEE. The CDR3 DNA reads TGTGCCAGCAGCGTAGAAGTACAGGGTTGGGAGACCCAGTACTTC. It yields the protein CASSVEVQGWETQYF.

This clonotype was detected only a few times. The chain employs TRBV20-1 and TRBJ1-2; no clear D. The CDR3 consists of 12 residues. Looked up from germline, CDR1 is DFQATT and CDR2 is SNEGSKA (reference sequence). V was clipped by 5 bases and J by 1 base, with 8 bases between them. This CDR3 is CSASEHNYGYTF. As DNA, the CDR3 is TGCAGTGCTTCCGAACATAACTATGGCTACACCTTC.

This clonotype was recorded at least ten times. The rearrangement joins TRBV6-5 to TRBJ1-2, with 12 nucleotides matching TRBD1. The CDR3 loop spans 15 amino acids. Trimming cost V 6 bases and J 7 bases; bases outside gene matches: 9. Germline lookup yields CDR1 MNHEY and CDR2 SVGAGI. Here the CDR3 DNA reads TGTGCCAGCAGCCATCGAGGGACAGGGGGCGGTGGCTACACCTTC. Encoded protein: CASSHRGTGGGGYTF.